This record concerns one T cell receptor beta chain sequence. CDR1 and CDR2 from the germline V gene are LNHDA and SQIVND (reference sequence). V was pared by 5 bases and J by 3 bases, with 6 bases of the junction left unmatched. This CDR3 is 15 amino acids long. Repertoires were generated with immunoSEQ multiplex PCR, while TCRdb's copy carries only in-frame clones and drops some. The table shows 100,000 to 150,000 clones, with about 84% occurring only once. The sample comes from a study of cytomegalovirus exposure and HLA in healthy donors. The chain links TRBV19 to TRBJ2-2, with 7 positions matching TRBD1. The sample consisted of PBMCs. This TCR was sampled from a young man in good health and CMV-seronegative. For the CDR3, the DNA is TGTGCCAGTAGTCCGCGACAGGGACACACCGGGGAGCTGTTTTTT. This translates into CASSPRQGHTGELFF.